The 12 T cell receptor beta chains given below trace back to one sample, sequenced in a study of blood T cell repertoires in COVID-19. Assay: immunoSEQ multiplex PCR; the TCRdb copy retains only in-frame clones and omits some. The data show more than 300,000 clones, 70% to 90% seen once. The sequenced sample was PBMCs or T cells enriched from blood (not recorded which). The receptors come from a young woman who had recovered from COVID-19.

This sequence joins TRBV5-1 and TRBJ2-7; D may be TRBD1 (6 bases). This CDR3 is built from 16 residues. Trimming removed 4 bases from V and 1 base from J, with 18 bases in between. Looked up from germline, CDR1 is SGHRS and CDR2 is YFSETQ. In DNA form, the CDR3 reads TGCGCCAGCAGCATAATTCCAGGGGCCCAATCCTACGAGCAGTACTTC. The encoded protein is CASSIIPGAQSYEQYF.

The chain joins TRBV20-1 to TRBJ1-1; TRBD1 matches 7 bases. The junction had 6 bases not matched to a gene; V was cut back by 3 bases and J by 5 bases. CDR1 and CDR2 from the germline V gene are DFQATT and SNEGSKA (reference sequence). The length of the CDR3 is 13 residues. CDR3 in amino acids: CSASPSGGTEAFF. Written as DNA, the CDR3 is TGCAGTGCTAGTCCGTCAGGGGGAACTGAAGCTTTCTTT.

The chain links TRBV28 to TRBJ1-3; 7 bases align to TRBD1. Trimming at V came to 2 bases and at J to 0 bases, leaving 7 bases not matched to a gene. Germline CDR1 reads MDHEN; CDR2 reads SYDVKM. The CDR3 covers 17 residues. The CDR3: CASSLPTGRGSGNTIYF. The CDR3 DNA reads TGTGCCAGCAGTTTACCGACAGGGCGAGGCTCTGGAAACACCATATATTTT.

The chain employs TRBV20-1 and TRBJ1-2; 7 bases map to TRBD1. This CDR3 comprises 12 residues. Per the germline V gene, CDR1 is DFQATT and CDR2 is SNEGSKA (reference sequence). With V trimmed by 5 bases and J by 9 bases, 9 bases remained unmatched. CDR3: CSAGGTDNRYTF. Written as DNA, the CDR3 is TGCAGTGCTGGTGGGACAGACAATCGCTACACCTTC.

The J gene is TRBJ1-3, the V gene TRBV19, with 8 bases that match TRBD1. The CDR3 has 15 residues. The germline V gene has CDR1 LNHDA and CDR2 SQIVND (reference sequence). V was pared by 5 bases and J by 4 bases, with 7 bases of the junction left unmatched. The CDR3 nucleotides are TGTGCCAGTAGTCCGGGACAGGTGCGGGGAAACACCATATATTTT. Protein sequence: CASSPGQVRGNTIYF. The full variable domain, with the rest looked up from reference TRBV19 and TRBJ1-3, is DGGITQSPKYLFRKEGQNVTLSCEQNLNHDAMYWYRQDPGQGLRLIYYSQIVNDFQKGDIAEGYSVSREKKESFPLTVTSAQKNPTAFYLCASSPGQVRGNTIYFGEGSWLTVV.

The chain links TRBV30 to TRBJ1-2, with TRBD1 matching 7 bases. Germline-derived CDR1 and CDR2 are GTSNPN and SVGIG (reference sequence). This CDR3 comprises 12 residues. CDR3: CSSWKGAHGYTF. The CDR3 DNA is TGTTCAAGCTGGAAGGGGGCGCATGGCTACACCTTC.

The chain recombines TRBV28 with TRBJ2-7, with TRBD1 identical over 10 bases. CDR3 length: 15 amino acids. The germline gives CDR1 MDHEN, CDR2 SYDVKM. The V gene end was trimmed by 5 bases and the J gene end by 5 bases; junction bases not matched to a gene: 9. CDR3 loop: CASSVMGQGSNEQYF. The CDR3 DNA reads as TGTGCCAGCAGTGTAATGGGACAGGGGTCTAACGAGCAGTACTTC.

CDR3 nucleotide sequence: TGTGCCAGCAGCGTAGAATGGGACACCCCTCCTGGAAACACCATATATTTT. Translating gives CASSVEWDTPPGNTIYF. This chain links TRBV9 with TRBJ1-3; weak D call: TRBD1 (6 bases). Germline V gives CDR1 SGDLS, CDR2 YYNGEE. Trimming removed 0 bases at V and 2 bases at J, with 15 bases between. The length of the CDR3 is 17 residues.

The genes are TRBV10-3 and TRBJ1-1, with D unclear. Trimming cost V 5 bases and J 4 bases, with 20 bases left between them. The CDR3 spans 16 residues. CDR1 and CDR2 from the germline V gene are ENHRY and SYGVKD. The CDR3 region is CAISRLEGGAGTEAFF. For the CDR3, the DNA is TGTGCCATCAGTCGACTGGAAGGTGGTGCGGGCACTGAAGCTTTCTTT.

This clone has more than one count but fewer than ten. This chain joins TRBV5-1 and TRBJ1-1, with D possibly being TRBD1 (5 bases). V was cut by 4 bases and J by 3 bases, with 13 bases left in between. Germline V gives CDR1 SGHRS, CDR2 YFSETQ. This CDR3 contains 14 residues. The CDR3 here is CASSPTGADTEAFF. In nucleotides, the CDR3 is TGCGCCAGCAGCCCGACTGGGGCGGACACTGAAGCTTTCTTT.

The chain links TRBV6-1 to TRBJ1-2; D might be TRBD1 (6 bases). This CDR3 is built from 13 residues. Germline loops: CDR1 MNHNS, CDR2 SASEGT. V lost 2 bases and J 6 bases, leaving 10 bases between the germline ends. The CDR3 DNA reads TGTGCCAGCAGTGAACAGGGGAGGGATGGCTACACCTTC. Protein: CASSEQGRDGYTF.

The V call is TRBV10-3, the J call TRBJ1-5, with D unclear. The CDR3 runs to 14 residues. V lost 3 bases and J 0 bases, leaving 6 bases between the germline ends. Germline loops: CDR1 ENHRY, CDR2 SYGVKD. CDR3 residues: CAISDAGSNQPQHF. The CDR3 DNA reads TGTGCCATCAGTGACGCGGGTAGCAATCAGCCCCAGCATTTT.